This is a list of T cell receptor beta chains from one sample in a study of T cell responses to AZD1222 COVID-19 vaccine. Using immunoSEQ multiplex PCR, the repertoire was profiled, and TCRdb retains in-frame clones only, with some absent. In the table there are tens of thousands of clones, about 88% of which are singletons. The sample was peripheral blood, taken on day 0 of AZD1222 vaccination. The receptors shown here come from an adult in good health. The CDR3 runs from the conserved cysteine through the conserved F or W. The D gene is left open where the match is weak. Some rows mark clone size as missing; the rest say once, few, many or name a class of expanded clone.

size | J | D | V | CDR3 | DNA
few | TRBJ1-5 | . | TRBV20-1 | CSASVPMGQQPQHF | TGCAGTGCTAGTGTCCCAATGGGGCAGCAGCCCCAGCATTTT
. | TRBJ1-2 | . | TRBV6-5 | CASRRGDGYTF | TGTGCCAGCAGAAGGGGTGACGGCTACACCTTC
. | TRBJ2-3 | . | TRBV6-5 | CASSHTGFPTDTQYF | TGTGCCAGCAGTCACACAGGGTTTCCCACAGATACGCAGTATTTT
. | TRBJ1-6 | . | TRBV7-3 | CASSYEPYNSPLHF | TGTGCCAGCAGCTATGAACCCTATAATTCACCCCTCCACTTT
. | TRBJ2-2 | . | TRBV6-5 | CASSYNGGNTGELFF | TGTGCCAGCAGTTACAACGGAGGGAACACCGGGGAGCTGTTTTTT
. | TRBJ2-3 | TRBD1 | TRBV5-1 | CASSLTGAPDTQYF | TGCGCCAGCAGCTTGACAGGGGCCCCAGATACGCAGTATTTT
. | TRBJ1-1 | . | TRBV10-2 | CASSEIGGRGEAFF | TGCGCCAGCAGTGAGATTGGGGGAAGGGGTGAAGCTTTCTTT
few | TRBJ1-1 | TRBD1 | TRBV7-9 | CASSGQEMNTEAFF | TGTGCCAGCAGTGGACAGGAGATGAACACTGAAGCTTTCTTT
. | TRBJ2-1 | TRBD2 | TRBV5-1 | CASSLEVLGLAGLSEQFF | TGCGCCAGCAGCTTGGAAGTCTTGGGACTAGCGGGTCTAAGTGAGCAGTTCTTC
. | TRBJ2-1 | . | TRBV3-1/TRBV3-2 | CASSQGLGDEQFF | TGTGCCAGCAGCCAAGGGCTGGGGGATGAGCAGTTCTTC
. | TRBJ1-6 | . | TRBV9 | CASSVEPPGSSYNSPLHF | TGTGCCAGCAGCGTAGAGCCCCCAGGGAGCTCCTATAATTCACCCCTCCACTTT
once | TRBJ1-1 | TRBD1 | TRBV6-6 | CATTGGLMNTEAFF | TGTGCCACCACAGGGGGGCTAATGAACACTGAAGCTTTCTTT
. | TRBJ1-1 | . | TRBV5-1 | CASSLLQVNTEAFF | TGCGCCAGCAGCTTGTTACAGGTCAACACTGAAGCTTTCTTT
. | TRBJ1-1 | TRBD1 | TRBV9 | CASSKGGWDTEAFF | TGTGCCAGCAGTAAAGGGGGCTGGGACACTGAAGCTTTCTTT
once | TRBJ1-1 | . | TRBV6-4 | CASSVDRNTEAFF | TGTGCCAGCAGTGTCGACAGGAACACTGAAGCTTTCTTT
. | TRBJ2-7 | . | TRBV6-2/TRBV6-3 | CASSAPGLPYEQYF | TGTGCCAGCAGTGCCCCGGGACTTCCCTACGAGCAGTACTTC
. | TRBJ2-2 | . | TRBV24-1 | CATSEPGLAGELFF | TGTGCCACCAGTGAACCGGGATTAGCCGGGGAGCTGTTTTTT
once | TRBJ2-7 | . | TRBV11-2 | CASSIPPNYEQYF | TGTGCCAGCAGCATCCCCCCGAACTACGAGCAGTACTTC
. | TRBJ2-7 | . | TRBV7-8 | CASSAGWSKDEQYF | TGTGCCAGCAGCGCCGGATGGAGTAAAGACGAGCAGTACTTC
. | TRBJ1-6 | TRBD1 | TRBV10-3 | CAISDRDRGNSPLHF | TGTGCCATCAGTGACCGGGACAGGGGAAACTCACCCCTCCACTTT
. | TRBJ1-1 | . | TRBV30 | CAWNALVATEAFF | TGTGCCTGGAATGCCTTGGTGGCGACTGAAGCTTTCTTT
. | TRBJ2-1 | TRBD2 | TRBV7-2 | CASSLALGRHNEQFF | TGTGCCAGCAGCTTAGCTCTCGGGAGGCACAATGAGCAGTTCTTC
. | TRBJ2-6 | . | TRBV29-1 | CSVEGGSVISGANVLTF | TGCAGCGTTGAAGGGGGCAGTGTAATCTCTGGGGCCAACGTCCTGACTTTC
. | TRBJ1-1 | . | TRBV6-1 | CASSEFRGTEAFF | TGTGCCAGCAGTGAGTTTAGGGGAACTGAAGCTTTCTTT
. | TRBJ2-6 | TRBD1 | TRBV11-2 | CASSKDRAIPGANVLTF | TGTGCCAGCAGTAAGGACAGGGCGATTCCTGGGGCCAACGTCCTGACTTTC